These 29 T cell receptor beta chains were sequenced from one sample in a study of blood T cells in healthy people across ages. A sample-barcoded 5' primer and a J-beta primer mix were used in a second PCR of roughly 6 to 11 cycles. TCRdb recomputed calls from the 5' RACE reads with MiXCR, one row per CDR3 protein. The sample has fewer than 750,000 distinct CDR3 sequences; around half are singletons. Sequencing used blood. The receptors shown here come from a man older than 75 in good health.

This clonotype is a singleton in its sample. The V and J genes are TRBV12-3 or TRBV12-4 and TRBJ1-6; D not certain. V was cut by 4 bases and J by 4 bases, with 11 bases left in between. The CDR3 extends over 15 amino acids. CDR3 loop: CASSSRRGYNSPLHF. In DNA form, the CDR3 reads TGTGCCAGCAGTTCACGACGGGGATATAATTCACCCCTCCACTTT.

For the CDR3, the DNA is TGCAGTGCTAGAAGGCCGGGCGGCACAGATACGCAGTATTTT. Translation gives CSARRPGGTDTQYF. This chain connects TRBV20-1 to TRBJ2-3, with D uncertain. The germline gives CDR1 DFQATT, CDR2 SNEGSKA (reference sequence). This CDR3 comprises 14 residues. The V gene lost 2 bases and the J gene lost 1 base, with 10 bases spanning the gap.

There are a few counts of this clonotype. The chain has TRBV5-1 and TRBJ2-2; TRBD1 agrees at 9 bases. Trimming at V came to 8 bases and at J to 2 bases, leaving 19 bases not matched to a gene. The CDR3 extends over 19 amino acids. The germline V gene has CDR1 SGHRS and CDR2 YFSETQ. CDR3 sequence (DNA): TGCGCCAGTCGCCGCTCGGGACAGGGAATCTTCAAAAACACCGGGGAGCTGTTTTTT. The encoded protein is CASRRSGQGIFKNTGELFF.

The chain combines TRBV20-1 with TRBJ1-5, with 7 bases aligning to TRBD1. With 6 bases clipped from V and 5 bases from J, the junction kept 10 bases outside the gene matches. Germline V gives CDR1 DFQATT, CDR2 SNEGSKA (reference sequence). The CDR3 spans 14 residues. The CDR3 bases are TGCAGTGCAGCTTCAGGGGGTGAAGATCAGCCCCAGCATTTT. This gives the protein CSAASGGEDQPQHF.

The rearrangement links TRBV25-1 to TRBJ2-4; TRBD1 agrees at 9 bases. CDR1 is MGHDK and CDR2 is SYGVNS in the germline V gene. The CDR3 covers 14 residues. Trimming took 3 bases from V and 15 from J; bases not matched to a gene: 12. CDR3 sequence (DNA): TGTGCCAGCAGTGAGCCGGGACAGGGTGTTTTATTGTACTTC. Its translation is CASSEPGQGVLLYF.

The J gene is TRBJ2-3, the V gene TRBV20-1; no clear D gene. V was trimmed by 2 bases and J by 2 bases, leaving 8 bases between them. The CDR3 is made up of 13 amino acids. Germline CDR1 DFQATT, CDR2 SNEGSKA (reference sequence). The CDR3 bases are TGCAGTGCTAGATCGCGCTACACAGATACGCAGTATTTT. It specifies CSARSRYTDTQYF.

The chain is built from TRBV20-1 and TRBJ2-3; 10 bases map to TRBD2. Germline V gene sequence: CDR1 DFQATT, CDR2 SNEGSKA (reference sequence). Unmatched junction bases numbered 6, after V lost 0 bases and J lost 3 bases. This CDR3 has 16 residues. CDR3 DNA: TGCAGTGCTAGAGATCCTACTAGCGGGGAGACAGATACGCAGTATTTT. It yields the protein CSARDPTSGETDTQYF.

The sample holds many counts of this clonotype. The chain uses TRBV3-1 and TRBJ2-7; 8 positions match TRBD1. With V trimmed by 1 base and J by 3 bases, 8 bases remained unmatched. There are 16 residues in the CDR3. Germline V gene sequence: CDR1 LGHDT, CDR2 YNNKEL (reference sequence). DNA of the CDR3: TGTGCCAGCAGCCAAGTGACCAGGACAGGGAGCTACGAGCAGTACTTC. Its protein is CASSQVTRTGSYEQYF.

This clonotype came up a few times. This sequence joins TRBV7-9 and TRBJ1-2; D might be TRBD1 (6 bases). The CDR3 is made up of 16 amino acids. With 4 bases removed from V and 2 bases from J, the gap between germline ends came to 17 bases. CDR1 SEHNR and CDR2 FQNEAQ come from the germline V gene (reference sequence). The CDR3 coding sequence is TGTGCCAGCAGCTCAATAAGGACAGTTTCGAACTATGGCTACACCTTC. Encoded protein: CASSSIRTVSNYGYTF.

V gene TRBV14 combines with J gene TRBJ2-7; 7 bases map to TRBD1. The CDR3 has 12 residues. Germline CDR1 is SGHDN and CDR2 is FVKESK. The V and J ends lost 4 bases and 11 bases, in that order; junction bases with no gene match: 8. CDR3 DNA: TGTGCCAGCAGCCTTACCACAGGGGTAAAGTACTTC. Translation: CASSLTTGVKYF. Drawing the rest from reference TRBV14 and TRBJ2-7, the complete variable domain is EAGVTQFPSHSVIEKGQTVTLRCDPISGHDNLYWYRRVMGKEIKFLLHFVKESKQDESGMPNNRFLAERTGGTYSTLKVQPAELEDSGVYFCASSLTTGVKYFGPGTRLTVT.

V gene TRBV6-6 combines with J gene TRBJ1-3; D gene unclear. The CDR3 extends over 13 amino acids. CDR1 is MNHNY, CDR2 SVGAGI, per germline (reference sequence). V was shortened by 11 bases and J by 0 bases, with 11 bases between the two germline ends. The CDR3 coding sequence is TGTGCCTCTCAAGTGAGCTCTGGAAACACCATATATTTT. This codes for CASQVSSGNTIYF.

This chain uses TRBV4-3 with TRBJ2-1; no clear D. Germline V gives CDR1 LGHNA, CDR2 YSLEER. The V and J ends lost 4 bases and 7 bases respectively, with 14 bases between them. The CDR3 consists of 14 residues. The CDR3 DNA is TGCGCCAGCAGCCCCGTATTCGGGTTTAATGAGCAGTTCTTC. Its protein is CASSPVFGFNEQFF.

This clonotype occurred a few times. The chain links TRBV5-5 to TRBJ2-1, with D maybe TRBD2 (5 bases). Trimming shortened V by 1 base and J by 2 bases, and 13 bases separated the two germline ends. Per the germline V gene, CDR1 is SGHKS and CDR2 is YYEKEE (reference sequence). The CDR3 runs 16 residues. The CDR3 reads CASSLMGGPAYNEQFF. CDR3 nucleotides: TGTGCCAGCAGCTTGATGGGCGGGCCGGCCTACAATGAGCAGTTCTTC.

This clonotype came up many times. The chain carries TRBV5-1 and TRBJ2-5; TRBD1 matches 8 bases. V gave up 0 bases and J gave up 2 bases; unmatched junction bases: 15. CDR1 SGHRS and CDR2 YFSETQ come from the germline V gene. This CDR3 spans 19 amino acids. The CDR3 sequence: CASSLAASYRGRTQETQYF. The CDR3 DNA is TGCGCCAGCAGCTTGGCCGCATCCTACAGGGGGAGAACTCAAGAGACCCAGTACTTC. The variable domain in full, completed from reference TRBV5-1 and TRBJ2-5, reads KAGVTQTPRYLIKTRGQQVTLSCSPISGHRSVSWYQQTPGQGLQFLFEYFSETQRNKGNFPGRFSGRQFSNSRSEMNVSTLELGDSALYLCASSLAASYRGRTQETQYFGPGTRLLVL.

This clonotype was recorded a few times. The chain carries TRBV7-2 and TRBJ2-5; 9 bases fit TRBD1. The germline gives CDR1 SGHTA, CDR2 FQGNSA. V lost 6 bases and J lost 4; bases outside the gene matches: 6. The CDR3 loop spans 14 amino acids. In nucleotides, the CDR3 is TGTGCCAGCAGGCGCACAGGGGGCGGAGAGACCCAGTACTTC. It is translated as CASRRTGGGETQYF.

This clonotype appeared once. The chain couples TRBV28 to TRBJ2-3, with no clear D. Germline loops: CDR1 MDHEN, CDR2 SYDVKM. This CDR3 spans 15 amino acids. V was pared by 5 bases and J by 5 bases, with 17 bases between. The DNA for the CDR3 is TGTGCCAGCAGTAGGGCTGAAAGAGAGGTAGATACGCAGTATTTT. Amino acids: CASSRAEREVDTQYF.

This rearrangement joins TRBV7-9 to TRBJ1-6; D is perhaps TRBD1 (5 bases). V was cut by 2 bases and J by 11 bases, with 16 bases left in between. Germline V gene data show CDR1 as SEHNR and CDR2 as FQNEAQ (reference sequence). The CDR3 loop spans 15 amino acids. The CDR3 bases are TGTGCCAGCAGCTTATCGGGCCAGGGAAGGGCACCCCTCCACTTT. Protein sequence: CASSLSGQGRAPLHF.

The chain joins TRBV28 to TRBJ2-1; 8 nucleotides agree with TRBD1. The CDR3 runs to 12 residues. Losses at the gene ends were 7 bases for V and 10 bases for J; bases not matched to a gene: 6. Germline CDR1 reads MDHEN; CDR2 reads SYDVKM. DNA for the CDR3: TGTGCCAGCACAGTTCGGACAGGGGAGCAGTTCTTC. Its protein product is CASTVRTGEQFF.

The chain employs TRBV4-1 and TRBJ1-2, with D possibly TRBD1 on 5 matching bases. CDR3 size: 15 residues. Trimming stripped 1 base from V and 4 bases from J, with 13 bases between. Germline V gene data show CDR1 as MGHRA and CDR2 as YSYEKL. In DNA, the CDR3 is TGCGCCAGCAGCCAAGTAAGCAGGGAGGGCTATGGCTACACCTTC. Its protein product is CASSQVSREGYGYTF.

Concerning this clonotype itself: A read error may account for a junction end that differs from germline. The V call is TRBV29-1, the J call TRBJ2-1; perhaps D is TRBD1 or TRBD2 (5 bases each). The CDR3 extends over 13 amino acids. Germline V gene lookup returns CDR1 SQVTM and CDR2 ANQGSEA. The CDR3 sequence is CSAEGTLGNEQFF. DNA of the CDR3: TGCAGCGCTGAAGGGACCCTAGGGAATGAGCAGTTCTTC.

V usage is TRBV4-2 and J usage is TRBJ2-6; TRBD1 agrees at 9 bases. Trimming took 5 bases from V and 0 from J; bases not matched to a gene: 11. The CDR3 runs 19 residues. From germline, CDR1 is LGHNA and CDR2 YNFKEQ. CDR3 nucleotides: TGTGCCAGCAGCGATCAACTAGGACAGGGGCACTCTGGGGCCAACGTCCTGACTTTC. It codes for CASSDQLGQGHSGANVLTF.

The chain couples TRBV3-1 to TRBJ2-5; 7 bases map to TRBD2. The CDR3 is 14 amino acids. Germline CDR1 LGHDT, CDR2 YNNKEL (reference sequence). Trimming took 1 base from V and 5 from J; bases not matched to a gene: 4. The CDR3 here is CASSQGRDYETQYF. CDR3 DNA sequence: TGTGCCAGCAGCCAAGGAAGGGACTACGAGACCCAGTACTTC.

V and J are TRBV14 and TRBJ2-1, with TRBD1 as a possible D gene (5 bases). V dropped 8 bases and J dropped 6 bases, with 11 bases sitting between them. This CDR3 has 12 amino acids. Germline CDR1 SGHDN, CDR2 FVKESK. CDR3 coding DNA: TGTGCCAGCGGCTGGACACCCAATGAGCAGTTCTTC. Its protein is CASGWTPNEQFF.

This clonotype was seen only a few times. The gene calls are TRBV4-3 and TRBJ1-5; 7 bases line up with TRBD1. Trimming cost V 0 bases and J 0 bases; bases outside gene matches: 11. CDR3 length: 19 residues. In germline, CDR1 is LGHNA, CDR2 YSLEER. CDR3 bases: TGCGCCAGCAGCCAAGATTGGGGGACAGTTTCGACTAGCAATCAGCCCCAGCATTTT. Translating gives CASSQDWGTVSTSNQPQHF.

This clonotype turned up a few times. The chain combines TRBV7-2 with TRBJ2-1; TRBD2 aligns across 9 bases. The germline CDR1 and CDR2 sequences are SGHTA and FQGNSA. CDR3 length: 16 residues. The V segment lost 5 bases and the J segment 5 bases; nucleotides outside the gene matches: 10. This CDR3 is CASSVDYLAGNNEQFF. The CDR3 DNA reads TGTGCCAGCAGCGTTGATTACCTAGCGGGAAACAATGAGCAGTTCTTC. The full variable domain, with the rest looked up from reference TRBV7-2 and TRBJ2-1, is GAGVSQSPSNKVTEKGKDVELRCDPISGHTALYWYRQSLGQGLEFLIYFQGNSAPDKSGLPSDRFSAERTGGSVSTLTIQRTQQEDSAVYLCASSVDYLAGNNEQFFGPGTRLTVL.

The chain's CDR3 is CASSCDRVDGELFF. The CDR3 region has the DNA TGTGCCAGCAGTTGCGACAGGGTGGACGGGGAGCTGTTTTTT. The V call is TRBV6-5, the J call TRBJ2-2; 7 nucleotides align to TRBD1. V lost 4 bases to trimming and J lost 7 bases; unmatched junction nucleotides: 6. The CDR3 consists of 14 residues. The germline gives CDR1 MNHEY, CDR2 SVGAGI.

A few counts support this clonotype. The chain is built from TRBV5-1 and TRBJ2-2; 7 bases agree with TRBD1. Germline CDR1 reads SGHRS; CDR2 reads YFSETQ. This CDR3 has 15 residues. V lost 0 bases and J lost 4; bases outside the gene matches: 3. CDR3 loop: CASSLGNRGTGELFF. The CDR3 bases are TGCGCCAGCAGCTTGGGAAACAGGGGCACCGGGGAGCTGTTTTTT.

The chain recombines TRBV20-1 with TRBJ2-7; D is possibly TRBD1 (6 bases). The CDR3 is 13 amino acids. The V end was cut by 1 base, the J end by 7 bases, with 14 bases between. Germline V gives CDR1 DFQATT, CDR2 SNEGSKA (reference sequence). CDR3 amino acids: CSARGDTRYEQYF. CDR3 in DNA: TGCAGTGCTAGAGGGGACACACGGTATGAGCAGTACTTC.

This chain joins TRBV9 and TRBJ2-3; D perhaps matches TRBD2 (5 bases). Germline CDR1 is SGDLS and CDR2 is YYNGEE. The CDR3 loop spans 15 amino acids. The ends were cut back, 0 bases at V and 7 bases at J, with 15 bases in the middle. CDR3 residues: CASSVAGSSRNTQYF. In DNA, the CDR3 is TGTGCCAGCAGCGTAGCGGGATCCTCGCGGAATACGCAGTATTTT.